Presented here are 6 T cell receptor beta chains from one specimen sequenced in a study of vaccination and CD4 T cells after COVID-19. Treatment meaning: approximately 9-day PBMC culture with coronavirus spike peptide pools or control peptides (ViraFEST assay). These receptors have no known antigen. The Oncomine TCR Beta short-read assay was applied to DNA of cultured CD4+ T cells. TCRdb ran MiXCR on the PCR reads and lists one entry per CDR3 protein. The sample includes around 5,000 distinct CDR3 sequences, approximately 48% seen only once; the top ten take roughly 31%. The sequenced sample was CD4+ T cells from blood, cultured in vitro. The receptors were gathered from a human donor who had recovered from COVID-19.

This clonotype appeared a few times. V and J are TRBV27 and TRBJ1-6; tentatively, D is TRBD1 (5 bases). The CDR3 has 17 residues. Deletions cut 2 bases from V and 4 bases from J, with 15 bases between. Germline CDR1 and CDR2: MNHEY and SMNVEV (reference sequence). For the CDR3, the DNA is TGTGCCAGCAGTTTACGCCCCCGGGGGAATTATAATTCACCCCTCCACTTT. It codes for CASSLRPRGNYNSPLHF.

This clonotype was seen only a few times. The chain combines TRBV6-5 with TRBJ2-2, with D tentatively TRBD2 (5 bases). The CDR3 covers 16 residues. V was pared by 2 bases and J by 8 bases, with 18 bases between. Germline CDR1 is MNHEY and CDR2 is SVGAGI. CDR3 nucleotide sequence: TGTGCCAGCAGTTACCTATTGACGAGGGTATCTGGGGAGCTGTTTTTT. Translating it yields CASSYLLTRVSGELFF.

V usage is TRBV12-2 and J usage is TRBJ1-1; the table's TRBD1 call for D was not verified on the DNA. TRBV12-2 is a listed pseudogene. The CDR3 totals 14 residues. The DNA of the CDR3 is TGTGCAAGTCGCTTAGTCTACGCCGGGGCAGAAGCTTTCTTT. Protein product: CASRLVYAGAEAFF.

The chain employs TRBV29-1 and TRBJ1-5; D ambiguous. The CDR3 has 15 residues. Germline CDR1 and CDR2: SQVTM and ANQGSEA. Trimming stripped 6 bases from V and 1 base from J, with 16 bases between. The CDR3 DNA follows: TGCAGCGTCGCTACTGACGGGATAAGCAATCAGCCCCAGCATTTT. Translated, it gives CSVATDGISNQPQHF. The complete variable domain, with remaining parts taken from reference TRBV29-1 and TRBJ1-5, reads SAVISQKPSRDICQRGTSLTIQCQVDSQVTMMFWYRQQPGQSLTLIATANQGSEATYESGFVIDKFPISRPNLTFSTLTVSNMSPEDSSIYLCSVATDGISNQPQHFGDGTRLSIL.

The genes are TRBV29-1 and TRBJ2-2, with TRBD1 matching over 10 bases. The trim removed 4 bases at V and 4 bases at J, leaving 6 bases unmatched. The V gene's germline CDR1 is SQVTM and CDR2 ANQGSEA. The CDR3 runs to 15 residues. CDR3 loop: CSVVGDRGGTGELFF. The CDR3 DNA follows: TGCAGCGTTGTGGGGGACAGGGGAGGCACCGGGGAGCTGTTTTTT.

The chain links TRBV7-8 to TRBJ2-5, with D hard to call. Germline lookup yields CDR1 SGHVS and CDR2 FQNEAQ. The V end was cut by 1 base, the J end by 0 bases, with 6 bases between. The CDR3 is 14 amino acids. CDR3 region: CASSLETYQETQYF. CDR3 in DNA: TGTGCCAGCAGCTTAGAAACTTACCAAGAGACCCAGTACTTC.